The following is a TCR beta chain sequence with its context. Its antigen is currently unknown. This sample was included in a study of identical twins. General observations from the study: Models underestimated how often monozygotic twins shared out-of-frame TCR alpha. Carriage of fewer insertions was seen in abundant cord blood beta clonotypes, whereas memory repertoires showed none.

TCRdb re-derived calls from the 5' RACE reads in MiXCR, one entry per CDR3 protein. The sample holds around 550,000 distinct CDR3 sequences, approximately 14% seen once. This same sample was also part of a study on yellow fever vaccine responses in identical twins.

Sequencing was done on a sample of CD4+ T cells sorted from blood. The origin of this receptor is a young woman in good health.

The CDR3 DNA reads as TGTGCCAGCAGTTTCCGGACAGGGTGGGACACCATATATTTT. Its translation is CASSFRTGWDTIYF. The genes are TRBV12-3 or TRBV12-4 and TRBJ1-3, with TRBD1 matching 8 bases. With V trimmed by 3 bases and J by 8 bases, 6 bases remained unmatched. CDR3 length equals 14 residues.